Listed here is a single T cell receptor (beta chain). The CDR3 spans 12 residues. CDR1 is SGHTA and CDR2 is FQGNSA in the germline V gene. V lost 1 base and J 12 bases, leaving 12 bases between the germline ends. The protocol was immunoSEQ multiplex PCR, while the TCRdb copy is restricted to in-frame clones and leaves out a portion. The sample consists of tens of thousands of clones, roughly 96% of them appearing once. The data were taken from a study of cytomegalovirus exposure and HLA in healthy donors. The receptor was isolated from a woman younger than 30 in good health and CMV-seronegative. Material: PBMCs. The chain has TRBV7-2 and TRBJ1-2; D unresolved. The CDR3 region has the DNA TGTGCCAGCAGCTTAGTTGGGTTAGGAGACACCTTC. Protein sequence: CASSLVGLGDTF.